This is a list of T cell receptor beta chains from one sample in a study of neurological immune-mediated disorders. Each CDR3 protein is one row after TCRdb ran MiXCR on the 5' RACE reads. This table has roughly 90,000 distinct CDR3 sequences, 3% to 4% appearing once. The specimen was PBMCs. The receptor source for this set is a woman in her forties or fifties with multiple sclerosis. CDR3s include the opening cysteine and the closing phenylalanine or tryptophan. Each record gives: clone size, D gene, V gene, J gene, CDR3 protein, CDR3 DNA. D genes are given only for firm matches. Size values are once, few and many counts, or a class for expanded clones, and some rows have none.

>few|-|TRBV7-6|TRBJ1-2
CASSPNNYGYTF
TGTGCCAGCAGCCCCAATAACTATGGCTACACCTTC
>many|-|TRBV12-3/TRBV12-4|TRBJ1-6
CASSLGGGTSPLHF
TGTGCCAGCAGTTTAGGGGGGGGGACTTCACCCCTCCACTTT
>many|-|TRBV20-1|TRBJ2-7
CSAEKGGAAYEQYF
TGCAGTGCGGAGAAAGGGGGGGCGGCCTACGAGCAGTACTTC
>many|TRBD1|TRBV9|TRBJ1-3
CASSVADRGNTIYF
TGTGCCAGCAGCGTAGCGGACAGGGGAAACACCATATATTTT
>-|-|TRBV4-3|TRBJ1-1
CASSPRGGTEAFF
TGCGCCAGCAGCCCACGGGGTGGGACTGAAGCTTTCTTT
>many|-|TRBV3-1|TRBJ2-1
CASSQETGLLRNEQFF
TGTGCCAGCAGCCAAGAGACGGGACTGCTTCGCAATGAGCAGTTCTTC
>many|TRBD2|TRBV12-3/TRBV12-4|TRBJ2-3
CASSPMGLEGDTQYF
TGTGCCAGCAGCCCTATGGGACTAGAGGGGGATACGCAGTATTTT
>many|-|TRBV20-1|TRBJ2-7
CSASNRGDRQYEQYF
TGCAGTGCTAGTAACAGAGGAGACAGACAGTACGAGCAGTACTTC
>many|TRBD1|TRBV15|TRBJ1-4
CATSRDDRGLEKLFF
TGTGCCACCAGCAGAGATGACAGGGGGCTTGAAAAACTGTTTTTT
>many|-|TRBV6-6|TRBJ2-3
CASSYSSTVTDTQYF
TGTGCCAGCAGTTACTCCTCGACGGTCACAGATACGCAGTATTTT
>many|TRBD1|TRBV20-1|TRBJ1-5
CSASKGQVGNQPQHF
TGCAGTGCTTCCAAGGGACAGGTCGGCAATCAGCCCCAGCATTTT
>many|TRBD1|TRBV20-1|TRBJ1-5
CSARGRDRFYQPQHF
TGCAGTGCTAGAGGAAGGGACAGATTTTATCAGCCCCAGCATTTT
>many|-|TRBV5-6|TRBJ2-5
CASTRSGPAETQYF
TGTGCCAGCACCCGGTCGGGCCCCGCGGAGACCCAGTACTTC
>many|-|TRBV5-1|TRBJ2-5
CASSKNNQETQYF
TGCGCCAGCAGTAAAAACAACCAAGAGACCCAGTACTTC
>many|-|TRBV12-3/TRBV12-4|TRBJ2-3
CASRPNAADTQYF
TGTGCCAGCCGACCTAACGCGGCAGATACGCAGTATTTT
>many|TRBD1|TRBV4-3|TRBJ2-1
CASSPETGGSYNEQFF
TGCGCCAGCAGCCCAGAGACAGGGGGCTCCTACAATGAGCAGTTCTTC
>many|-|TRBV2|TRBJ1-4
CASSERGAVEKLFF
TGTGCCAGCAGTGAAAGGGGGGCGGTGGAAAAACTGTTTTTT
>many|-|TRBV12-3/TRBV12-4|TRBJ2-1
CASSFKEYNEQFF
TGTGCCAGCAGTTTTAAGGAATACAATGAGCAGTTCTTC
>many|-|TRBV20-1|TRBJ2-2
CSGAEHNTGELFF
TGCAGTGGTGCGGAGCATAACACCGGGGAGCTGTTTTTT
>once|TRBD2|TRBV12-3/TRBV12-4|TRBJ2-5
CASTLSGGKETQYF
TGTGCCAGCACTCTTAGCGGGGGGAAAGAGACCCAGTACTTC
>many|-|TRBV7-2|TRBJ1-1
CASSLDRGYEAFF
TGTGCCAGCAGCTTAGATCGCGGCTATGAAGCTTTCTTT
>many|-|TRBV29-1|TRBJ2-1
CSVVLSALEQFF
TGCAGCGTTGTACTCAGTGCCCTTGAGCAGTTCTTC
>-|-|TRBV11-1|TRBJ1-2
CASSFAGFGGYGYTF
TGTGCCAGCAGCTTTGCAGGGTTCGGAGGCTATGGCTACACCTTC
>many|-|TRBV7-2|TRBJ2-2
CASSLGQTRTGELFF
TGTGCCAGCAGCTTAGGCCAGACGAGGACCGGGGAGCTGTTTTTT
>many|-|TRBV6-5|TRBJ1-1
CASYRQLNTEAFF
TGTGCCAGCTATAGGCAGTTGAACACTGAAGCTTTCTTT
>many|-|TRBV6-5|TRBJ2-7
CASSNRDPTYEQYF
TGTGCCAGCAGTAACCGGGATCCTACCTACGAGCAGTACTTC
>many|-|TRBV5-1|TRBJ2-3
CASSLSGSSDTQYF
TGCGCCAGCAGCTTGTCGGGCAGTTCAGATACGCAGTATTTT
>many|-|TRBV9|TRBJ1-6
CASSYSSAALNSPLHF
TGTGCCAGCAGCTATTCATCGGCAGCACTGAATTCACCCCTCCACTTT
>many|-|TRBV5-6|TRBJ2-2
CASSWAPTGELFF
TGTGCCAGCAGCTGGGCACCCACCGGGGAGCTGTTTTTT
>many|-|TRBV7-9|TRBJ2-1
CASSFGRAGLYNEQFF
TGTGCCAGCAGCTTTGGGCGGGCAGGCCTTTACAATGAGCAGTTCTTC
>many|-|TRBV5-1|TRBJ2-5
CASSGAGRETQYF
TGCGCCAGCAGCGGAGCTGGAAGAGAGACCCAGTACTTC
>many|-|TRBV21-1|TRBJ1-1
CASSTRDRENTEAFF
TGTGCCAGCAGCACCCGGGACAGGGAAAACACTGAAGCTTTCTTT
>many|-|TRBV5-5|TRBJ2-2
CASSLEGNQATGELFF
TGTGCCAGCAGCTTGGAAGGCAATCAAGCCACCGGGGAGCTGTTTTTT
>many|TRBD2|TRBV20-1|TRBJ2-3
CSAPHPRRLAGEGVSSTDTQYF
TGCAGTGCTCCACACCCCCGGAGACTAGCGGGGGAGGGAGTATCTAGCACAGATACGCAGTATTTT
>many|-|TRBV7-2|TRBJ1-5
CASSLASAGNQPQHF
TGTGCCAGCAGCTTAGCGTCGGCAGGCAATCAGCCCCAGCATTTT
>many|TRBD2|TRBV20-1|TRBJ2-7
CSAAKTSGAYEQYF
TGCAGTGCCGCGAAGACTAGCGGGGCCTACGAGCAGTACTTC
>many|-|TRBV12-5|TRBJ1-1
CASGITLGGGSNTEAFF
TGTGCTAGTGGTATCACCCTCGGGGGGGGATCGAACACTGAAGCTTTCTTT
>many|-|TRBV29-1|TRBJ1-4
CSVGGPLREKLFF
TGCAGCGTTGGGGGGCCCCTAAGAGAAAAACTGTTTTTT
>many|TRBD1|TRBV5-1|TRBJ2-3
CASSLQGLADTQYF
TGCGCCAGCAGCTTACAGGGGTTGGCAGATACGCAGTATTTT
>many|-|TRBV20-1|TRBJ2-5
CSARRFGQETQYF
TGCAGTGCTAGGAGGTTTGGGCAAGAGACCCAGTACTTC
>many|TRBD1|TRBV6-5|TRBJ1-5
CASSEQGLGNQPQHF
TGTGCCAGCAGTGAACAGGGGCTTGGCAATCAGCCCCAGCATTTT
>many|TRBD1|TRBV2|TRBJ2-3
CASRGDRGTQYF
TGTGCCAGCAGAGGGGACAGGGGTACGCAGTATTTT
>many|-|TRBV7-9|TRBJ2-3
CASSLWTRTDTQYF
TGTGCCAGCAGCTTATGGACCCGCACAGATACGCAGTATTTT
>many|TRBD1|TRBV5-6|TRBJ2-5
CASSLTKVGQGVSETQYF
TGTGCCAGCAGCTTAACTAAGGTGGGACAGGGGGTATCAGAGACCCAGTACTTC
>-|-|TRBV6-2/TRBV6-3|TRBJ2-5
CATANRDDGTQYF
TGTGCCACCGCGAACAGGGACGATGGGACCCAGTACTTC
>many|TRBD1|TRBV5-1|TRBJ2-7
CASSSRQGAWEQYF
TGCGCCAGCAGCTCTCGACAGGGGGCGTGGGAGCAGTACTTC
>many|-|TRBV27|TRBJ1-5
CASNPRQSNQPQHF
TGTGCCAGCAACCCACGACAGAGCAATCAGCCCCAGCATTTT
>many|-|TRBV5-1|TRBJ2-7
CASSLDPEGGYEQYF
TGCGCCAGCAGCTTGGACCCCGAGGGGGGCTACGAGCAGTACTTC